One sample yielded the 21 T cell receptor beta chains listed below, sequenced in a study of blood T cell repertoires in COVID-19. Data came from immunoSEQ multiplex PCR; TCRdb stores just in-frame clones and leaves some out. Here the sample spans about 190,000 clones, 86% being singletons. Sample: PBMCs or T cells enriched from blood (not recorded which). Receptors were obtained from a woman aged 25-40 years who had recovered from COVID-19.

This chain connects TRBV4-1 to TRBJ2-5; weak D call: TRBD1 (6 bases). The CDR3 runs to 15 residues. Trimming took off 4 bases at V and 0 bases at J, with 12 bases between the two ends. Germline CDR1 MGHRA, CDR2 YSYEKL. The CDR3 nucleotides read TGCGCCAGCAGCCTCCTAAACAGGGACCAAGAGACCCAGTACTTC. It codes for CASSLLNRDQETQYF.

V is TRBV29-1 and J is TRBJ1-6; TRBD1 might be the D (5 bases). This CDR3 has 13 residues. V was clipped by 6 bases and J by 7 bases, with 13 bases between them. The germline V gene has CDR1 SQVTM and CDR2 ANQGSEA. CDR3 DNA sequence: TGCAGCGTCGCTACGTCAGGGAATTCACCCCTCCACTTT. Amino acid sequence: CSVATSGNSPLHF.

This chain links TRBV13 with TRBJ1-1; the match to TRBD1 covers 12 bases. In germline, CDR1 is PRHDT, CDR2 FYEKMQ (reference sequence). The CDR3 loop spans 16 amino acids. Losses at the gene ends were 5 bases for V and 5 bases for J; bases not matched to a gene: 9. The CDR3: CASSPRDRGLYTEAFF. DNA for the CDR3: TGTGCCAGCAGCCCTCGGGACAGGGGGCTATATACTGAAGCTTTCTTT.

The chain combines TRBV19 with TRBJ1-4; D ambiguous. V was clipped by 7 bases and J by 8 bases, with 8 bases between them. Per the germline V gene, CDR1 is LNHDA and CDR2 is SQIVND (reference sequence). The CDR3 sequence is 11 residues long. The CDR3 region is CASTGPEKLFF. The CDR3, as DNA: TGTGCCAGTACCGGTCCGGAAAAACTGTTTTTT.

The chain employs TRBV3-1 (or the pseudogene TRBV3-2) and TRBJ1-4; D is unresolved. CDR1 is LGHDT and CDR2 is YNNKEL in the germline V gene (reference sequence). The CDR3 has 16 residues. Deletions cut 5 bases from V and 8 bases from J, with 21 bases between. CDR3 in DNA: TGTGCCAGCAGCATATCAGAGGGTGCGGAGGGCGAAAAACTGTTTTTT. Translating it yields CASSISEGAEGEKLFF.

The V gene is TRBV29-1, the J gene TRBJ2-7; TRBD2 aligns across 10 bases. Trimming took 7 bases from V and 7 from J; bases not matched to a gene: 10. The germline V gene encodes CDR1 SQVTM and CDR2 ANQGSEA. The CDR3 loop spans 13 amino acids. Here the CDR3 DNA reads TGCAGCGCCGCGGGAAAACTAGCGGGGGAGCAGTACTTC. Translation: CSAAGKLAGEQYF.

The J gene is TRBJ2-3, the V gene TRBV28; 12 nucleotides match TRBD2. This CDR3 is 16 amino acids long. Looked up from germline, CDR1 is MDHEN and CDR2 is SYDVKM. The V segment lost 6 bases and the J segment 2 bases; nucleotides outside the gene matches: 6. CDR3 residues: CASSLTSGRLTDTQYF. For the CDR3, the DNA is TGTGCCAGCAGCCTTACTAGCGGGAGGCTCACAGATACGCAGTATTTT.

The V gene is TRBV6-1, the J gene TRBJ2-1; the match to TRBD2 covers 13 bases. Germline CDR1 reads MNHNS; CDR2 reads SASEGT. The CDR3 covers 17 residues. V was clipped by 4 bases and J by 3 bases; unmatched bases: 6. The CDR3 DNA follows: TGTGCCAGCAGTGGTACCCGACTAGCGGGAGGCTACAATGAGCAGTTCTTC. Translated, it gives CASSGTRLAGGYNEQFF.

Concerning this clone: The junction does not match germline at one end; this may be a read error. The chain has TRBV7-7 and TRBJ1-3, with D perhaps matching TRBD1 (6 bases). CDR3 length equals 16 residues. Germline values: CDR1 SSHAT, CDR2 FNYEAQ (reference sequence). The CDR3 sequence is CASSSGTGSSGNTIYF. In nucleotides, the CDR3 is TGTGCTAGCAGCTCGGGAACAGGGAGCTCTGGAAACACCATATATTTT.

V and J are TRBV27 and TRBJ1-2; TRBD1 is a possible D gene (6 bases). The CDR3 length is 14 residues. V dropped 0 bases and J dropped 8 bases, with 13 bases sitting between them. Germline V gene lookup returns CDR1 MNHEY and CDR2 SMNVEV (reference sequence). The CDR3 DNA is TGTGCCAGCAGTTTATCCGGACAGCTCACCGGCTACACCTTC. Translation: CASSLSGQLTGYTF.

This chain uses TRBV27 with TRBJ1-1; a possible D gene is TRBD1 (6 bases). The CDR3 has 15 amino acids. Trimming removed 2 bases from V and 6 bases from J, with 16 bases in between. Germline V lookup: CDR1 MNHEY, CDR2 SMNVEV (reference sequence). CDR3 protein: CASSLGGQQSPEAFF. CDR3 bases: TGTGCCAGCAGTTTAGGGGGCCAACAGAGCCCTGAAGCTTTCTTT.

This clone has just one count. The rearrangement joins TRBV10-2 to TRBJ1-2; TRBD1 matches 8 bases. Looked up from germline, CDR1 is WSHSY and CDR2 is SAAADI. Trimming cost V 5 bases and J 4 bases; bases outside gene matches: 9. This CDR3 has 15 amino acids. The CDR3 reads CASSSIGGQVYGYTF. The CDR3 nucleotides read TGCGCCAGCAGTTCTATCGGGGGACAGGTCTATGGCTACACCTTC.

This chain connects TRBV7-7 to TRBJ2-1; 8 bases line up with TRBD2. Germline assignment: CDR1 SSHAT and CDR2 FNYEAQ (reference sequence). The CDR3 spans 16 residues. V trimming: 5 bases; J trimming: 5 bases; junction bases outside the gene matches: 11. CDR3 protein: CASSPYPAGANNEQFF. DNA of the CDR3: TGTGCCAGCAGCCCGTACCCAGCGGGAGCTAACAATGAGCAGTTCTTC.

The V gene is TRBV27, the J gene TRBJ2-1; 9 bases line up with TRBD2. V was clipped by 3 bases and J by 10 bases; unmatched bases: 22. CDR3 size: 19 residues. Germline V gene data show CDR1 as MNHEY and CDR2 as SMNVEV (reference sequence). In DNA, the CDR3 is TGTGCCAGCAGTTTCGGCATTACGCGGACTAGCGAGGCGGAAAGAGAGCAGTTCTTC. As protein: CASSFGITRTSEAEREQFF.

This chain links TRBV7-6 with TRBJ2-7; D unresolved. Trimming shortened V by 2 bases and J by 0 bases, and 11 bases separated the two germline ends. The CDR3 sequence is 15 residues long. From germline, CDR1 is SGHVS and CDR2 FNYEAQ. CDR3 sequence (DNA): TGTGCCAGCAGCTTAAACCAGCGTGGCTCCTACGAGCAGTACTTC. Its translation: CASSLNQRGSYEQYF.

The chain has TRBV7-9 and TRBJ2-7, with 8 bases that match TRBD2. The CDR3 is 13 amino acids. Germline assignment: CDR1 SEHNR and CDR2 FQNEAQ (reference sequence). V trimming: 3 bases; J trimming: 7 bases; junction bases outside the gene matches: 5. In DNA form, the CDR3 reads TGTGCCAGCAGCTTCTTAGCGGGAAGGGAGCAGTACTTC. It translates to CASSFLAGREQYF.

The DNA for the CDR3 is TGTGCCAGCAGCTTACTAGCGGAGGCCCAGTATTTT. Protein: CASSLLAEAQYF. This rearrangement joins TRBV13 to TRBJ2-3; 7 nucleotides match TRBD2. Germline lookup yields CDR1 PRHDT and CDR2 FYEKMQ (reference sequence). V shed 2 bases, J shed 12 bases, and the junction held 5 bases outside the gene matches. This CDR3 contains 12 residues.

This chain uses TRBV7-9 with TRBJ2-2; 9 nucleotides agree with TRBD1. The CDR3 runs to 19 residues. Germline assignment: CDR1 SEHNR and CDR2 FQNEAQ (reference sequence). V was pared by 5 bases and J by 2 bases, with 15 bases of the junction left unmatched. In DNA form, the CDR3 reads TGTGCCAGCAGCCCAACAGGGGGCCCCCGACCTCCTAACACCGGGGAGCTGTTTTTT. This codes for CASSPTGGPRPPNTGELFF.

This clone was detected only once. The CDR3: CASDRHNTGELFF. CDR3 coding DNA: TGTGCCAGCGACAGGCACAACACCGGGGAGCTGTTTTTT. The chain joins TRBV6-5 to TRBJ2-2; a possible D gene is TRBD1 (6 bases). Trimming removed 8 bases at V and 2 bases at J, with 9 bases between. Per germline, CDR1 MNHEY and CDR2 SVGAGI. The CDR3 is made up of 13 amino acids.

This chain joins TRBV2 and TRBJ1-1; the D gene is possibly TRBD1 (5 bases). Germline V gives CDR1 SNHLY, CDR2 FYNNEI. Trimming shortened V by 1 base and J by 3 bases, and 9 bases separated the two germline ends. The CDR3 runs to 14 residues. The DNA for the CDR3 is TGTGCCAGCAGTGAAGAGGGGCTAGACACTGAAGCTTTCTTT. Amino acid sequence: CASSEEGLDTEAFF.

This rearrangement joins TRBV4-1 to TRBJ2-1; perhaps TRBD2 as D (5 bases). This CDR3 spans 13 amino acids. With 3 bases removed from V and 10 bases from J, the gap between germline ends came to 13 bases. CDR1 and CDR2 (germline): MGHRA, YSYEKL. The CDR3 sequence is CASSQYRDGEQFF. Here the CDR3 DNA reads TGCGCCAGCAGCCAGTACCGGGATGGGGAGCAGTTCTTC.